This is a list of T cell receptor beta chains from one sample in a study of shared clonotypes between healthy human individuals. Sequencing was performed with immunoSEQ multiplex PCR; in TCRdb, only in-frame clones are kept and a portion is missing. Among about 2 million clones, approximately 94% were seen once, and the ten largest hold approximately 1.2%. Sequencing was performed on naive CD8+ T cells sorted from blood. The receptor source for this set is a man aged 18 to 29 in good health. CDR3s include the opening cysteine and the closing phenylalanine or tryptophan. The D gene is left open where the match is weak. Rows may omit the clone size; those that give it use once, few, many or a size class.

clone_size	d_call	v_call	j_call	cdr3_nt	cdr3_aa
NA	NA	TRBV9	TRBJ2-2	TGTGCCAGCAGCGGCCTACAGGGTTTCGGGGAGCTGTTTTTT	CASSGLQGFGELFF
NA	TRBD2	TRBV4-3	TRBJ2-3	TGCGCCAGCAGCCAAACCGGGACTAGCGGGAGGGCCGGGAATACGCAGTATTTT	CASSQTGTSGRAGNTQYF
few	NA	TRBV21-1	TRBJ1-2	TGTGCCAGCAGCCCCCTGGGCGGACAACTTAAAGCTAATTATGGCTACACCTTC	CASSPLGGQLKANYGYTF
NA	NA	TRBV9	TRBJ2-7	TGTGCCAGCAGCGGAGGACACGGGGGCTACGAGCAGTACTTC	CASSGGHGGYEQYF
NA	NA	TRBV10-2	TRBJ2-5	TGCGCCAGCAGTGAGTTCCCTAGTCCCCAAGAGACCCAGTACTTC	CASSEFPSPQETQYF
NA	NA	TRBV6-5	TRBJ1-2	TGTGCCATCGCGACAGGTGCCCTCGATGGCTACACCTTC	CAIATGALDGYTF
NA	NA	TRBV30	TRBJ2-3	TGTGCCTGCGCGTACGGGACACTTATCACAGATACGCAGTATTTT	CACAYGTLITDTQYF
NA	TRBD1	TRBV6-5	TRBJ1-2	TGTGCCAGCAAGGGGACAGGGACTGGTGGCTACACCTTC	CASKGTGTGGYTF
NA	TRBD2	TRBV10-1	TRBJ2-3	TGCGCCAGCAGTGAGACTAGCGGGCTCGATACGCAGTATTTT	CASSETSGLDTQYF
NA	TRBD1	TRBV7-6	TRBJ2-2	TGTGCCAGCAGCACTACCGGGACAGGGCCACGGAGCACCGGGGAGCTGTTTTTT	CASSTTGTGPRSTGELFF
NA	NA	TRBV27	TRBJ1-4	TGTGCCAGCAGTCCTACAGGGTCTAATGAAAAACTGTTTTTT	CASSPTGSNEKLFF
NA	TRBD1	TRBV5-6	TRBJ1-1	TGTGCCAGCAGCTCTACGACAGGGATAACTGAAGCTTTCTTT	CASSSTTGITEAFF
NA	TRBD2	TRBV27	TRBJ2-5	TGTGCCAGCAGTTTGCTCGCGGGACTAGCGAGACAAGAGACCCAGTACTTC	CASSLLAGLARQETQYF
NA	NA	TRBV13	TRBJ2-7	TGTGCCAGCAGCCCCGGGCGAGGCTGGGGTTACGAGCAGTACTTC	CASSPGRGWGYEQYF
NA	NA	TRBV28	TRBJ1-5	TGTGCCAGCAGTTTCACAGAAGTAGGGCCCCAGCATTTT	CASSFTEVGPQHF
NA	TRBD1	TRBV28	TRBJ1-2	TGTGCCAGCTCGCCCAGGGGACAGGGAGGATATGGCTACACCTTC	CASSPRGQGGYGYTF
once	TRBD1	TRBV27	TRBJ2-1	TGTGCCAGCAGTTTTACCCCGGACAGGGAAAGGTACAATGAGCAGTTCTTC	CASSFTPDRERYNEQFF
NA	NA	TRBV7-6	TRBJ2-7	TGTGCCAGCAGCTTTGAAAGCGGCCCCCTTACCTACGAGCAGTACTTC	CASSFESGPLTYEQYF
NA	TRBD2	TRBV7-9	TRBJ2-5	TGTGCCAGCAGCTCTGGACTAGCGGAGACCCAGTACTTC	CASSSGLAETQYF
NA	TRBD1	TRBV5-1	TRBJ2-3	TGCGCCAGCAGCCCTAGGAGGGCAGGGGGCTGGGCAGTCACAGATACGCAGTATTTT	CASSPRRAGGWAVTDTQYF
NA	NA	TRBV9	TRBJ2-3	TGTGCCAGCAGCGTAGTAGCTGGAGATACGCAGTATTTT	CASSVVAGDTQYF
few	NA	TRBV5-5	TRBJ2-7	TGTGCCAGCAGCTTGACAGCCTACGAGCAGTACTTC	CASSLTAYEQYF
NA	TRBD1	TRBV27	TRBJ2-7	TGTGCCAGCAGTACGACAGGGGGCGCGTACGAGCAGTACTTC	CASSTTGGAYEQYF
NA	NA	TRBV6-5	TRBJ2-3	TGTGCCAGCAGTTACGCGGGTCCTAGCACAGATACGCAGTATTTT	CASSYAGPSTDTQYF
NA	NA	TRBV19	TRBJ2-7	TGTGCCAGTAGTAATAGACATACCTACGAGCAGTACTTC	CASSNRHTYEQYF
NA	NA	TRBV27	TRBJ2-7	TGTGCCAGCAGTTTTGCGACAGGCAATAGGGTCTACGAGCAGTACTTC	CASSFATGNRVYEQYF
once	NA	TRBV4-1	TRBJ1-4	TGCGCCAGCAGCCAGCGACACAGAGAAACTAATGAAAAACTGTTTTTT	CASSQRHRETNEKLFF
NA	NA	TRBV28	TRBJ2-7	TGTGCCAGCAGTCAAGCGGACCTGAAAAACGAGCAGTACTTC	CASSQADLKNEQYF
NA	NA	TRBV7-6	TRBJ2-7	TGTGCCAGCAGCTTAGCGCCGTCCTCCTACGAGCAGTACTTC	CASSLAPSSYEQYF
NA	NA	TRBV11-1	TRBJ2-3	TGTGCCAGCAGAGGGACGGTGGTGGATACGCAGTATTTT	CASRGTVVDTQYF
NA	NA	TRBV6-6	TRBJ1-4	TGTGCCAGCAACTACGGTGCAACTAATGAAAAACTGTTTTTT	CASNYGATNEKLFF
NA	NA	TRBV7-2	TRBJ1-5	TGTGCCAGCAGCTTCCGCGAGGGAGCCTATCAGCCCCAGCATTTT	CASSFREGAYQPQHF
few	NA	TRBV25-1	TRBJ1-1	TGTGCCAGCAGCCATCGGGGGGCGAACACTGAAGCTTTCTTT	CASSHRGANTEAFF
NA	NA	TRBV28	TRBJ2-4	TGTGCCAGCAGTCTTTACGTGGGAAACATTCAGTACTTC	CASSLYVGNIQYF
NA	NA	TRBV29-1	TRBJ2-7	TGCAGCGTTGATGGCGGATCTGACCCCTACGAGCAGTACTTC	CSVDGGSDPYEQYF
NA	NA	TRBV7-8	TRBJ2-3	TGTGCCAGCAGCTTACCGCGTCAGGGCGCGAGCACAGATACGCAGTATTTT	CASSLPRQGASTDTQYF
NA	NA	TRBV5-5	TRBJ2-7	TGTGCCAGCAGCTTTGGGGTCCAAGGCGAGCAGTACTTC	CASSFGVQGEQYF
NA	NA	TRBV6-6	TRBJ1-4	TGTGCCAGCAGGCCCATAGCTTGGGAAAAACTGTTTTTT	CASRPIAWEKLFF
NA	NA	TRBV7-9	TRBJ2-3	TGTGCCAGCAGCTCTGTCGGCAGGGGCGAAGATACGCAGTATTTT	CASSSVGRGEDTQYF
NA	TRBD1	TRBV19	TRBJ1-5	TGTGCCAGTAGTATAGGGGACAGGGGGATTCAGCCCCAGCATTTT	CASSIGDRGIQPQHF
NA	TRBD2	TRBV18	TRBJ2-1	TGTGCCAGCTCACCAAGAATTGAGCGGGATTGGAATGAGCAGTTCTTC	CASSPRIERDWNEQFF
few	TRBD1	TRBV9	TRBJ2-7	TGTGCCAGCAGCCCTACAGGGGGCACCTCCTACGAGCAGTACTTC	CASSPTGGTSYEQYF
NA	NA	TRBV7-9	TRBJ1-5	TGTGCCAGCAGCTTGGGGGTAACTAGCAATCAGCCCCAGCATTTT	CASSLGVTSNQPQHF
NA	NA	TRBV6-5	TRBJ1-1	TGTGCCAGCAGGGCGTACGGCGGCGTTGAAGCTTTCTTT	CASRAYGGVEAFF
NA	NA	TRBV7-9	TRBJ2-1	TGTGCCAGCAGCTTAGGCTGGGGGCCCTCCTACAATGAGCAGTTCTTC	CASSLGWGPSYNEQFF
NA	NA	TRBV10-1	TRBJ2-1	TGCGCCAGCAGTGAGGGACAACTGCACTCCTACAATGAGCAGTTCTTC	CASSEGQLHSYNEQFF
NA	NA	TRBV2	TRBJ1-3	TGTGCCAGCAGTGAAGTGGAGAAGGCGGAAGGAAACACCATATATTTT	CASSEVEKAEGNTIYF
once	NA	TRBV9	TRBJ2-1	TGTGCCAGCAGCGTAGTTCCCTACAATGAGCAGTTCTTC	CASSVVPYNEQFF
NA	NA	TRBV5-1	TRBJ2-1	TGCGCCAGCAGCTTGGAACAGGGTTGGAACAATGAGCAGTTCTTC	CASSLEQGWNNEQFF
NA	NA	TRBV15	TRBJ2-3	TGTGCCACCAGCAGAGAGTGGGAAGATACGCAGTATTTT	CATSREWEDTQYF
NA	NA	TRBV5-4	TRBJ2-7	TGTGCCAGCAGCTCCTCTGTCGCCCTAGATGACTACGAGCAGTACTTC	CASSSSVALDDYEQYF
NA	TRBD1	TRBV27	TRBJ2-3	TGTGCCAGCAGTTTATTGACCGGGACAGGGCCAGATACGCAGTATTTT	CASSLLTGTGPDTQYF
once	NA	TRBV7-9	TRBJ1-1	TGTGCCAGCAGCTTAGCGCTGGAAGCTTTCTTT	CASSLALEAFF
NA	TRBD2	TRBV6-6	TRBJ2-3	TGTGCCAGCAGTTCGGGACTAGCTGCTAGCACAGATACGCAGTATTTT	CASSSGLAASTDTQYF
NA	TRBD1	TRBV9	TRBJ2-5	TGTGCCAGCAGCTCAGGGACAGTAACGTCAGAGACCCAGTACTTC	CASSSGTVTSETQYF